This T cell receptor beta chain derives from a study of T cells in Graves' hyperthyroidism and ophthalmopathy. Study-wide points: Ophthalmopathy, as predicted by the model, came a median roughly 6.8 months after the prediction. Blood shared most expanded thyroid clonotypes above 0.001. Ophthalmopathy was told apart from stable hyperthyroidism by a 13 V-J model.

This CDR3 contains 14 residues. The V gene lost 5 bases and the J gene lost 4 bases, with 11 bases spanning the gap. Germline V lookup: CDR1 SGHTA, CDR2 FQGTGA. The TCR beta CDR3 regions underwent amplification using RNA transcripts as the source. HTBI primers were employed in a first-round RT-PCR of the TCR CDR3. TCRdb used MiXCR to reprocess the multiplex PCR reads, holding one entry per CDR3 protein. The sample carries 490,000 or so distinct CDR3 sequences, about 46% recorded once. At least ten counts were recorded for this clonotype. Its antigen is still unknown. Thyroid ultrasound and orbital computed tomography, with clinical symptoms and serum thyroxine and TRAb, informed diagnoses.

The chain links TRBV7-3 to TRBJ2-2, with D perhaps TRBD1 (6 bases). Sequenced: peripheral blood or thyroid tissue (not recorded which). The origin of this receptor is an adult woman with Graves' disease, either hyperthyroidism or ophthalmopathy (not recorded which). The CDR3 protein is CASSHTGPTGELFF. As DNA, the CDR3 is TGTGCCAGCAGCCATACAGGGCCCACCGGGGAGCTGTTTTTT.